The source of this TCR beta chain is a study of blood T cell repertoires in COVID-19. Study information: Researchers got acute and convalescent COVID-19 samples from the United States, Italy and Spain. The cDNA or gDNA used as material had been derived from T cells, B-cell-depleted T cells, or PBMCs.

Per the study methods: Reference gene primer amplification gave nucleated cell count estimates. The assay was immunoSEQ multiplex PCR, and TCRdb's table has in-frame clones only and misses some. V, J and clone size reflect that table, while D and trimming were determined from the DNA. The sample has about 190,000 clones; roughly 83% are singletons. Cohorts were determined from participant-reported clinical history. The sequence was obtained from a man aged 40-49 years with acute COVID-19. The sequencing input was PBMCs or T cells enriched from blood (not recorded which).

This CDR3 is CATTKTSGESSYNEQFF. CDR3 sequence (DNA): TGTGCCACCACCAAGACTAGCGGGGAGAGCTCCTACAATGAGCAGTTCTTC. The chain joins TRBV10-3 to TRBJ2-1, with 11 bases aligning to TRBD2. V gave up 10 bases and J gave up 0 bases; unmatched junction bases: 11. The CDR3 totals 17 residues. From germline, CDR1 is ENHRY and CDR2 SYGVKD.